Given below is one T cell receptor beta chain in context. Germline CDR1 MNHNS, CDR2 SASEGT. This CDR3 has 18 amino acids. Trimming cost V 6 bases and J 3 bases; bases outside gene matches: 17. These data originate in a study of T-cell reconstitution after alpha-beta-depleted transplantation in children. Library preparation (for TCRbeta) was performed with unique molecular identifiers. TCRdb passed the PCR reads through MiXCR, listing each CDR3 protein once. This sample yields about a million distinct CDR3 sequences, of which about 26% are seen a single time; roughly 31% belongs to the top ten. The sequence came from a boy younger than two who had a stem cell transplant for SCID, so the T cells may come from the graft donor. The gene calls are TRBV6-1 and TRBJ2-7; 10 positions agree with TRBD2. The starting material was PBMCs, mostly from graft donor cells, obtained 360 days after TCRalphabeta/CD19-depleted stem cell transplant. In DNA form, the CDR3 reads TGTGCCAGCAGCCGATTGCGCCGTACTAGCGGGGTCGGCTACGAGCAGTACTTC. Translation gives CASSRLRRTSGVGYEQYF.